This is a list of T cell receptor beta chains from one sample in a study of type 1 regulatory T cells. No antigens are known for them. From the reads, TCRdb called clonotypes with MiXCR, one entry per CDR3 protein. The table lists about 39,000 distinct CDR3 sequences, more than 10% of them singletons. The sequenced sample was cultured non-Tr1 T cells, either the whole culture or a sorted T cell fraction (not recorded which). All receptors come from a human donor in good health. CDR3s include the opening cysteine and the closing phenylalanine or tryptophan. Fields, in order: D gene, V gene, J gene, CDR3 protein. A D gene is named only where the DNA matches it firmly.

TRBD2	TRBV20-1	TRBJ2-7	CSAPGGLAKSFNAYEQYF
NA	TRBV2	TRBJ2-3	CASRTGRGTDTQYF
NA	TRBV4-2	TRBJ1-5	CASSQGGGAQPQHF
NA	TRBV5-1	TRBJ2-3	CASRRWTDTDTQYF
TRBD1	TRBV15	TRBJ1-6	CATSRDLRGDSPLHF
NA	TRBV7-2	TRBJ1-6	CASSLVQGNSPLHF
NA	TRBV20-1	TRBJ2-1	CSASWPSSYNEQFF
NA	TRBV7-8	TRBJ2-7	CASSFQRTGFFEQYF
NA	TRBV12-3/TRBV12-4	TRBJ2-2	CASSNLGNTGELFF
TRBD1	TRBV5-6	TRBJ1-1	CASSLVTGSSTEAFF
NA	TRBV20-1	TRBJ2-5	CSATGRQETQYF
TRBD1	TRBV5-1	TRBJ2-2	CASSSGTVLNTGELFF
TRBD1	TRBV2	TRBJ2-2	CATRQGYTGELFF
NA	TRBV12-3/TRBV12-4	TRBJ2-7	CASSRGTNYEQYF
NA	TRBV5-1	TRBJ2-1	CASSFQQGVYNEQFF
NA	TRBV3-1	TRBJ2-2	CASSQARSAGELFF
NA	TRBV5-1	TRBJ2-1	CASSLVSSMDNEQFF
NA	TRBV29-1	TRBJ1-2	CSAVGGTDGYTF
NA	TRBV5-1	TRBJ2-7	CASSSGGLGGILEQYF
TRBD2	TRBV20-1	TRBJ2-2	CSARSSGRNTGELFF
NA	TRBV7-2	TRBJ1-2	CASSLMGGYTF
TRBD1	TRBV27	TRBJ2-3	CASSPGQGANTDTQYF
NA	TRBV4-1	TRBJ1-5	CASSQDQTSNQPQHF
TRBD2	TRBV10-3	TRBJ2-1	CAISLGLADNEQFF
TRBD2	TRBV12-3/TRBV12-4	TRBJ2-1	CASGTSGKDEQFF
TRBD1	TRBV5-1	TRBJ1-4	CASSFQGTGGGEKLFF
NA	TRBV29-1	TRBJ2-5	CSAERGQTQYF
NA	TRBV30	TRBJ2-7	CAWSVLATQYEQYF
NA	TRBV5-1	TRBJ2-2	CASSLETQTMAGELFF
NA	TRBV11-2	TRBJ1-4	CASSKGVNEKLFF
NA	TRBV28	TRBJ1-5	CASSYGLYSNQPQHF
TRBD2	TRBV7-3	TRBJ2-5	CASSEQGGSWETQYF
NA	TRBV12-3/TRBV12-4	TRBJ2-7	CASSRAFGTYEQYF
NA	TRBV24-1	TRBJ2-3	CATSRDGTDTQYF
TRBD1	TRBV27	TRBJ1-5	CASSPRTGGDQPQHF
NA	TRBV19	TRBJ2-4	CATRRKGETNIQYF
TRBD2	TRBV20-1	TRBJ2-3	CSPPILAATDTQYF
TRBD2	TRBV25-1	TRBJ2-1	CASAPPGLAGGREQFF
NA	TRBV20-1	TRBJ1-6	CSARQSSYNSPLHF
NA	TRBV6-6	TRBJ2-1	CASSVGPEEQFF
NA	TRBV20-1	TRBJ1-2	CSAPPTDGSGYTF
TRBD2	TRBV6-2/TRBV6-3	TRBJ2-7	CASSRGAYEQYF
NA	TRBV7-9	TRBJ2-2	CASSSGHNAGELFF
NA	TRBV12-3/TRBV12-4	TRBJ2-7	CASTRGQNEQYF
NA	TRBV20-1	TRBJ2-3	CSASAVLRRSHTDTQYF
NA	TRBV6-6	TRBJ1-5	CASRWGGTGNQSQHF
TRBD2	TRBV5-1	TRBJ2-1	CASSLPGTSGNEQFF
NA	TRBV24-1	TRBJ2-3	CATSDPGLPDTQYF
NA	TRBV5-5	TRBJ1-6	CASSLWVGNDSPLHF
TRBD1	TRBV7-2	TRBJ1-2	CAGSSPGQGDYGYTF
NA	TRBV7-2	TRBJ1-2	CASSTSVTYGYTF